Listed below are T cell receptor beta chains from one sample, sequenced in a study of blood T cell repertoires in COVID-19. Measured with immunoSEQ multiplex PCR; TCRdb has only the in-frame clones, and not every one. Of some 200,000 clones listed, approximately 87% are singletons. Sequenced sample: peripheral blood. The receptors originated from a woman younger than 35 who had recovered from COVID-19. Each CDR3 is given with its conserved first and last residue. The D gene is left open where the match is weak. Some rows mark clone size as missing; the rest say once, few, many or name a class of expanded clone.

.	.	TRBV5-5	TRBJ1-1	CASSLVAGNTEAFF	TGTGCCAGCAGCTTGGTTGCAGGGAACACTGAAGCTTTCTTT
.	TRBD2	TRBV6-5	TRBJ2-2	CATQTSGGTGELFF	TGTGCCACCCAGACTAGCGGGGGAACCGGGGAGCTGTTTTTT
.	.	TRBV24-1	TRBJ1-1	CATSPGAYTEAFF	TGTGCCACCAGTCCAGGGGCCTACACTGAAGCTTTCTTT
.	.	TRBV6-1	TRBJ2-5	CASSEALGGTQYF	TGTGCCAGCAGTGAAGCGCTGGGGGGGACCCAGTACTTC
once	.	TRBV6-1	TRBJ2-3	CASSEAQGGGGTDTQYF	TGTGCCAGCAGTGAAGCCCAAGGAGGGGGGGGTACAGATACGCAGTATTTT
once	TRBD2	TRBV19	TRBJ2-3	CASRTGWAGDTDTQYF	TGTGCCAGTAGGACCGGTTGGGCGGGAGACACAGATACGCAGTATTTT
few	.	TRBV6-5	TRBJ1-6	CASSPAGGYNSPLHF	TGTGCCAGCAGCCCCGCGGGGGGGTATAATTCACCCCTCCACTTT
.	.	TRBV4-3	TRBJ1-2	CASSQGTPNREGYTF	TGCGCCAGCAGCCAAGGTACCCCTAATCGGGAGGGCTACACCTTC
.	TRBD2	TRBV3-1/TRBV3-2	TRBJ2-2	CASSQVTSAGELFF	TGTGCCAGCAGCCAAGTGACTAGCGCCGGGGAGCTGTTTTTT
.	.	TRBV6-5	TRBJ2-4	CASSYGLRNIQYF	TGTGCCAGCAGTTACGGGCTTCGAAACATTCAGTACTTC
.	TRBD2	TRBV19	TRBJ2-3	CASGRGGATDTQYF	TGTGCCAGCGGTCGCGGGGGGGCCACAGATACGCAGTATTTT
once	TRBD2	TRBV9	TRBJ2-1	CASSVDGTSDNEQFF	TGTGCCAGCAGCGTAGATGGGACTAGCGACAATGAGCAGTTCTTC
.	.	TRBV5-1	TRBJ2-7	CASSFSGSYEQYF	TGCGCCAGCAGTTTTAGCGGCTCCTACGAGCAGTACTTC
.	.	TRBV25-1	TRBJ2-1	CASSEAGNTYNEQFF	TGTGCCAGCAGTGAAGCCGGGAATACGTACAATGAGCAGTTCTTC
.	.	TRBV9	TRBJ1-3	CASSVQGGSGNTIYF	TGTGCCAGCAGCGTGCAGGGTGGCTCTGGAAACACCATATATTTT
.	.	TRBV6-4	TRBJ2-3	CASSSGSTDTQYF	TGTGCCAGCAGTTCGGGGAGCACAGATACGCAGTATTTT
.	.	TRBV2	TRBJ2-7	CASTLRQAGAGEQYF	TGTGCCAGCACCCTTAGACAGGCAGGGGCCGGCGAGCAGTACTTC
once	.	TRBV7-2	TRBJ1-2	CASSLGRGMGYGYTF	TGTGCCAGCAGCTTAGGTCGGGGGATGGGGTATGGCTACACCTTC
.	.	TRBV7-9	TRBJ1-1	CASMLGGGAYTEAFF	TGTGCCAGCATGCTAGGGGGAGGGGCATACACTGAAGCTTTCTTT
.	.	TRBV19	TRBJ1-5	CASSFDGIYSNQPQHF	TGTGCCAGTAGTTTCGACGGGATCTATAGCAATCAGCCCCAGCATTTT
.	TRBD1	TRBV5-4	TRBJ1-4	CASSQGVANEKLFF	TGTGCCAGCAGCCAGGGGGTAGCTAATGAAAAACTGTTTTTT
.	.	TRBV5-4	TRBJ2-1	CASSLRAGGYDNEQFF	TGTGCCAGCAGCTTGAGGGCCGGAGGGTATGACAATGAGCAGTTCTTC
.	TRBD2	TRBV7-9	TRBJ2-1	CASSLVGTSEQFF	TGTGCCAGCAGCTTAGTCGGGACTAGTGAGCAGTTCTTC
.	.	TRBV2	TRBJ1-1	CASSEFLRRDTEAFF	TGTGCCAGCAGTGAATTTCTCAGGAGGGACACTGAAGCTTTCTTT
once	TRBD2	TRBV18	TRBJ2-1	CASSPRTSGVTYNEQFF	TGTGCCAGCTCACCGCGGACTAGCGGGGTGACCTACAATGAGCAGTTCTTC
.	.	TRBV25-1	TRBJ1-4	CASSDSRAGGEKLFF	TGTGCCAGCAGTGATTCGAGGGCGGGGGGTGAAAAACTGTTTTTT
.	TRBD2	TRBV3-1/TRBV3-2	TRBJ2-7	CASSQEWTSANEQYF	TGTGCCAGCAGCCAAGAATGGACTAGCGCGAACGAGCAGTACTTC
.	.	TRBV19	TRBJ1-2	CASSIWGRRGNGHGYTF	TGTGCCAGTAGTATATGGGGCCGCAGGGGAAACGGCCATGGCTACACCTTC
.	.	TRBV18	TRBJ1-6	CASSGQNNSPLHF	TGTGCCAGCTCAGGACAAAATAATTCACCCCTCCACTTT
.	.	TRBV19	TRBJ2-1	CASSIITRGSLF	TGTGCCAGTAGTATAATTACGAGGGGGTCTCTCTTC
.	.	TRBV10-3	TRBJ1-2	CAISEPTAQVLYGYTF	TGTGCCATCAGTGAACCGACAGCTCAAGTACTCTATGGCTACACCTTC
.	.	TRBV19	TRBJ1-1	CASSKSMNTEAFF	TGTGCCAGTAGTAAGAGTATGAACACTGAAGCTTTCTTT
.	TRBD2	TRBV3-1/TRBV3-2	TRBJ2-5	CASSQVDWVAGSSETQYF	TGTGCCAGCAGCCAAGTGGATTGGGTAGCGGGGAGCTCAGAGACCCAGTACTTC
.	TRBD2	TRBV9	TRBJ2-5	CASSAGTSGGETQYF	TGTGCCAGCAGTGCCGGGACTAGCGGGGGGGAGACCCAGTACTTC
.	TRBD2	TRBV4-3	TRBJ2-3	CASSPSGGLSDTQYF	TGCGCCAGCTCCCCTAGCGGGGGCTTATCAGATACGCAGTATTTT
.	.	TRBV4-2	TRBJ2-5	CASSQAPPQATQYF	TGTGCCAGCAGCCAAGCTCCGCCACAGGCGACCCAGTACTTC
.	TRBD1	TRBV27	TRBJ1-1	CASKSPGQGAGNTEAFF	TGTGCCAGCAAATCCCCGGGACAGGGGGCGGGGAACACTGAAGCTTTCTTT
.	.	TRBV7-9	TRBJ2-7	CASSLGGPGGSYEQYF	TGTGCCAGCAGCCTAGGTGGTCCGGGTGGGTCCTACGAGCAGTACTTC
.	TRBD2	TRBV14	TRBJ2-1	CASSQEWLAGGPGNEQFF	TGTGCCAGCAGCCAAGAATGGCTAGCGGGAGGGCCCGGCAATGAGCAGTTCTTC
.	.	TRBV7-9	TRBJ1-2	CASSLAGGAGGYTF	TGTGCCAGCAGCTTAGCCGGCGGGGCAGGTGGCTACACCTTC
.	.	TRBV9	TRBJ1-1	CASSVEGLNTEAFF	TGTGCCAGCAGCGTAGAGGGGCTGAACACTGAAGCTTTCTTT
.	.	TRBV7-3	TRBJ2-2	CASSSNRVYTGELFF	TGTGCCAGCAGCTCGAACAGGGTCTACACCGGGGAGCTGTTTTTT
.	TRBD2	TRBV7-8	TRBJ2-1	CASSFRGRNDEQFF	TGTGCCAGCAGCTTCCGCGGGAGGAACGATGAGCAGTTCTTC
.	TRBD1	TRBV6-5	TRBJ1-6	CASKGTGDSPLHF	TGTGCCAGCAAAGGGACAGGGGATTCACCCCTCCACTTT
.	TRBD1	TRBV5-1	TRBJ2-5	CASRTGAAEWTQYF	TGCGCCAGCCGGACAGGGGCGGCCGAGTGGACCCAGTACTTC
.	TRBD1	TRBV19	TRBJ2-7	CASSMTGMSSYEQYF	TGTGCCAGTAGTATGACAGGGATGAGCTCCTACGAGCAGTACTTC